Sequencing of this T cell receptor beta chain was carried out in a study of T cells in Graves' hyperthyroidism and ophthalmopathy. This CDR3 contains 15 residues. Trimming took 2 bases from V and 6 from J; bases not matched to a gene: 9. CDR1 and CDR2 from the germline V gene are SQVTM and ANQGSEA. TCR beta CDR3 region amplification was performed from RNA transcripts. Primed by the HTBI set, a first-round RT-PCR was run on the TCR CDR3. TCRdb re-analysed the multiplex PCR reads in MiXCR, keeping a single row per CDR3 protein. The top ten clones hold approximately 30% of a sample with approximately 690,000 distinct CDR3 sequences, about 20% of them seen once.

The TCR comes from a man between 25 and 39 years old with Graves' ophthalmopathy. Input material: blood. The J gene is TRBJ2-3, the V gene TRBV29-1, with 9 bases identical to TRBD2. The CDR3 DNA reads TGCAGCGTTGAAAAGATAGCGGGAGCAGGCGATACGCAGTATTTT. Translated, it gives CSVEKIAGAGDTQYF.